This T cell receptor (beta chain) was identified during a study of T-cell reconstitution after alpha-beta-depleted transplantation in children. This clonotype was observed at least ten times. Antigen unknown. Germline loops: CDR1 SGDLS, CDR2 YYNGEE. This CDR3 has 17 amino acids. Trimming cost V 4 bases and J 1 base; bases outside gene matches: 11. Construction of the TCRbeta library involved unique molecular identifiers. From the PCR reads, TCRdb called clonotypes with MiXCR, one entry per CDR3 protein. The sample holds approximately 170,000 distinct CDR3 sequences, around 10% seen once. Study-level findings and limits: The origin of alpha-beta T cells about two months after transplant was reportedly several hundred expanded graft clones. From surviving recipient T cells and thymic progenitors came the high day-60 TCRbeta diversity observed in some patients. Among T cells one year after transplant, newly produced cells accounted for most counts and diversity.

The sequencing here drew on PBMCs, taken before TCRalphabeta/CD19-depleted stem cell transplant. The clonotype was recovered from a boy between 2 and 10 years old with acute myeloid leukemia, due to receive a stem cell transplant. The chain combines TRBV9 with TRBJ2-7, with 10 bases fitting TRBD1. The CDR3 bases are TGTGCCAGCAGCCCAGACCCGGGGACAGGGGTTTCCTACGAGCAGTACTTC. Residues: CASSPDPGTGVSYEQYF.